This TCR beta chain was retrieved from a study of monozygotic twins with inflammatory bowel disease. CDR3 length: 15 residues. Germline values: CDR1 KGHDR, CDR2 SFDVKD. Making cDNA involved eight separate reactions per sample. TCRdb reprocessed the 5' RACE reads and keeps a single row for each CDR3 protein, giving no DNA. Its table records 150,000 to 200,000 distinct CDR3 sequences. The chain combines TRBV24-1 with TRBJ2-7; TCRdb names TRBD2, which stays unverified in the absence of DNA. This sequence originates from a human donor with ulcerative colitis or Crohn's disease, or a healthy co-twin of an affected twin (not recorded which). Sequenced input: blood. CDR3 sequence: CATSKTEGPANEQYF.